These 20 T cell receptor beta chains were sequenced from one sample in a study of cytomegalovirus exposure and HLA in healthy donors. The study ran its PCR with 60 Vbeta and 13 Jbeta primers. This table comes from immunoSEQ multiplex PCR, and its TCRdb copy is limited to in-frame clones, with some not included. Of roughly 34,000 clones in the sample, 60% to 80% were seen once. Input material: PBMCs. These receptors came from a man aged 30 to 39 in good health and CMV-seronegative.

V usage is TRBV5-1 and J usage is TRBJ1-4, with 8 bases fitting TRBD1. This CDR3 region has 15 residues. Trimming cost V 3 bases and J 0 bases; bases outside gene matches: 1. Germline-derived CDR1 and CDR2 are SGHRS and YFSETQ. As DNA, the CDR3 is TGCGCCAGCAGCTGGGGACAGGCAACTAATGAAAAACTGTTTTTT. This translates into CASSWGQATNEKLFF.

This rearrangement joins TRBV6-5 to TRBJ2-1; 11 bases are shared with TRBD2. The CDR3 sequence is 16 residues long. J was trimmed by 3 bases and V by 0 bases; bases with no gene match: 1. The germline CDR1 and CDR2 sequences are MNHEY and SVGAGI. The CDR3 nucleotides read TGTGCCAGCAGTTACTCCGGGACTAGCGGCTACAATGAGCAGTTCTTC. Amino acids: CASSYSGTSGYNEQFF.

The chain recombines TRBV29-1 with TRBJ1-4; the D gene is possibly TRBD1 (5 bases). Per germline, CDR1 SQVTM and CDR2 ANQGSEA. The CDR3 sequence is 15 residues long. V was cut by 2 bases and J by 6 bases, with 16 bases left in between. The CDR3 bases are TGCAGCGTTGAATCCCTGGGGGGGTGGGATGAAAAACTGTTTTTT. The encoded protein is CSVESLGGWDEKLFF.

The genes are TRBV4-1 and TRBJ1-2, with 7 nucleotides matching TRBD1. The CDR3 loop spans 15 amino acids. The V gene end was trimmed by 0 bases and the J gene end by 6 bases; junction bases not matched to a gene: 7. Germline V gene data show CDR1 as MGHRA and CDR2 as YSYEKL. The CDR3 DNA sequence: TGCGCCAGCAGCCAAGAACCGGGACAGCAACATGGCTACACCTTC. Its protein is CASSQEPGQQHGYTF.

This chain connects TRBV7-2 to TRBJ2-5; TRBD2 aligns across 8 bases. The J segment lost 3 bases and the V segment lost 4 bases, leaving 13 bases of the junction unmatched. Looked up from germline, CDR1 is SGHTA and CDR2 is FQGNSA. The CDR3 has 17 amino acids. CDR3 region: CASSSGRTSPPKETQYF. CDR3 in DNA: TGTGCCAGCAGCTCAGGGAGGACTAGCCCACCGAAAGAGACCCAGTACTTC.

The V call is TRBV6-5, the J call TRBJ1-2; no clear D gene. V was cut by 7 bases and J by 7 bases, with 19 bases left in between. Germline loops: CDR1 MNHEY, CDR2 SVGAGI. This CDR3 has 14 amino acids. The CDR3: CASIGLWGEVGYTF. CDR3 coding DNA: TGTGCCAGCATTGGTTTGTGGGGAGAGGTTGGCTACACCTTC.

The genes are TRBV29-1 and TRBJ2-7; 12 bases are shared with TRBD2. The CDR3 loop spans 12 amino acids. Germline V CDR1 and CDR2: SQVTM, ANQGSEA. Trimming removed 7 bases from V and 5 bases from J; junction bases left unmatched: 3. The CDR3 DNA sequence: TGCAGCGCTAGACTAGCGGGGGACGAGCAGTACTTC. This codes for CSARLAGDEQYF.

This sequence joins TRBV11-2 and TRBJ2-5, with 7 positions matching TRBD2. V trimming: 6 bases; J trimming: 4 bases; junction bases outside the gene matches: 11. Germline assignment: CDR1 SGHAT and CDR2 FQNNGV. The length of the CDR3 is 15 residues. The CDR3 coding sequence is TGTGCCAGCAGTCCCCTTGCGGGAGTTGGAGAGACCCAGTACTTC. Translated: CASSPLAGVGETQYF.

The chain recombines TRBV7-9 with TRBJ2-7, with a possible D match to TRBD2 (6 bases). Germline CDR1 reads SEHNR; CDR2 reads FQNEAQ (reference sequence). The length of the CDR3 is 14 residues. Trimming pared 5 bases from V and 2 bases from J, leaving 13 bases between. CDR3 protein: CASSPLGGTYEQYF. DNA of the CDR3: TGTGCCAGCAGCCCCCTCGGGGGAACCTACGAGCAGTACTTC.

The J gene is TRBJ2-1, the V gene TRBV5-1, with TRBD1 matching 7 bases. The CDR3 sequence is 16 residues long. The germline V gene encodes CDR1 SGHRS and CDR2 YFSETQ. V shed 6 bases, J shed 4 bases, and the junction held 13 bases outside the gene matches. Written as DNA, the CDR3 is TGCGCCAGCACCCCCGTAGGGACAGTTGGGTACAATGAGCAGTTCTTC. Translation gives CASTPVGTVGYNEQFF.

The rearrangement joins TRBV7-9 to TRBJ1-1, with TRBD1 identical over 11 bases. Germline values: CDR1 SEHNR, CDR2 FQNEAQ (reference sequence). CDR3 length: 16 amino acids. V lost 1 base, J lost 6 bases, and 7 bases stayed unmatched. This CDR3 reads CASSLGDRGWRAEAFF. The CDR3 bases are TGTGCCAGCAGCTTAGGGGACAGGGGGTGGAGAGCTGAAGCTTTCTTT.

This clone was observed a handful of times. The junction does not match germline at one end; this may be a read error. The V and J genes are TRBV7-7 and TRBJ2-7, with TRBD1 matching 8 bases. Germline CDR1 is SSHAT and CDR2 is FNYEAQ (reference sequence). The CDR3 sequence is 14 residues long. DNA for the CDR3: TGTGCTAGCAGCCCAGGACAGGGTCGCGGCGAGCAGTACTTC. The encoded protein is CASSPGQGRGEQYF.

A single count supports this clone. At one end the junction does not follow the germline gene, possibly because of a read error. This rearrangement joins TRBV7-7 to TRBJ2-5; 9 bases agree with TRBD2. The germline V gene encodes CDR1 SSHAT and CDR2 FNYEAQ (reference sequence). The CDR3 contains 15 residues. CDR3 in amino acids: CASSLRLAEQETQYF. In DNA, the CDR3 is TGTGCTAGCAGCTTAAGACTAGCGGAACAAGAGACCCAGTACTTC.

CDR3 loop: CASSLDPRTGGLGSNQPQHF. In DNA form, the CDR3 reads TGTGCCAGCAGTTTAGATCCTCGTACAGGGGGGCTGGGGAGCAATCAGCCCCAGCATTTT. The chain combines TRBV28 with TRBJ1-5; 8 bases line up with TRBD1. V trimming: 2 bases; J trimming: 1 base; junction bases outside the gene matches: 16. The germline V gene encodes CDR1 MDHEN and CDR2 SYDVKM. This CDR3 contains 20 residues.

The chain carries TRBV7-9 and TRBJ2-7; D remains unclear. The germline V and J ends were trimmed by 5 bases and 1 base, with 9 bases remaining between them. CDR1 is SEHNR and CDR2 is FQNEAQ in the germline V gene (reference sequence). This CDR3 region has 13 residues. In nucleotides, the CDR3 is TGTGCCAGCAGCCCCGACATTTCCTACGAGCAGTACTTC. Protein sequence: CASSPDISYEQYF.

V is TRBV6-5 and J is TRBJ2-5; D gene ambiguous. Trimming stripped 3 bases from V and 3 bases from J, with 8 bases between. The CDR3 is made up of 13 amino acids. Germline V gene data show CDR1 as MNHEY and CDR2 as SVGAGI. The CDR3 protein is CASSYGTKETQYF. The CDR3 nucleotides are TGTGCCAGCAGTTATGGCACAAAAGAGACCCAGTACTTC.

V is TRBV7-2 and J is TRBJ1-2, with TRBD1 matching 8 bases. Trimming cost V 5 bases and J 4 bases; bases outside gene matches: 6. The CDR3 sequence is 14 residues long. CDR1 and CDR2 (germline): SGHTA, FQGNSA. The CDR3 sequence is CASSPRQGPYGYTF. CDR3 coding DNA: TGTGCCAGCAGCCCTCGACAGGGGCCCTATGGCTACACCTTC.

The chain uses TRBV5-1 and TRBJ2-2, with D perhaps matching TRBD2 (6 bases). The germline CDR1 and CDR2 sequences are SGHRS and YFSETQ. V lost 4 bases to trimming and J lost 2 bases, with 12 bases between them. This CDR3 comprises 15 residues. The CDR3 region is CASSQTRPNTGELFF. The DNA of the CDR3 is TGCGCCAGCAGCCAGACTAGGCCCAACACCGGGGAGCTGTTTTTT.

The table lists this clone with a few counts. V and J are TRBV28 and TRBJ1-1, with no clear D. Germline V gene sequence: CDR1 MDHEN, CDR2 SYDVKM. CDR3 length equals 13 residues. Between the trimmed V and J ends, which lost 3 bases and 3 bases, there was a span of 8 bases. The chain's CDR3 is CASSLRTDTEAFF. CDR3 nucleotide sequence: TGTGCCAGCAGTTTGAGAACCGACACTGAAGCTTTCTTT.

The chain links TRBV2 to TRBJ2-3; 11 nucleotides line up with TRBD2. Germline CDR1 reads SNHLY; CDR2 reads FYNNEI. The CDR3 sequence is 15 residues long. V lost 6 bases and J lost 9; bases outside the gene matches: 11. The CDR3: CASRALAGVSGTQYF. CDR3 DNA: TGTGCCAGCAGGGCACTAGCGGGAGTGAGCGGGACGCAGTATTTT.